Sequencing of this T cell receptor beta chain was carried out in a study of CD8 T cells in ankylosing spondylitis. MiXCR, applied by TCRdb to the 5' RACE reads, yields one record per CDR3 protein. The sample has more than 150,000 distinct CDR3 sequences; 15% to 20% are singletons. Many counts were recorded for this clonotype. The antigen is undetermined. General observations from the study: Ankylosing spondylitis blood seemed to carry a telltale TCR beta motif made of several highly homologous variants. Disease-linked clones reportedly showed significant enrichment in matched ankylosing spondylitis synovial fluid.

Germline CDR1 MNHEY, CDR2 SMNVEV (reference sequence). V lost 3 bases to trimming and J lost 1 base, with 37 bases between them. The CDR3 is 23 residues long. This receptor was obtained from a male donor aged 10 to 30 with ankylosing spondylitis or in good health (not recorded which). V gene TRBV27 combines with J gene TRBJ2-7, with a weak D call TRBD2 (5 bases). What was sequenced was blood, either unsorted or a sorted T cell fraction (not recorded which). The CDR3 region is CASSFYPFPSPQVGKPGSYEQYV. CDR3 sequence (DNA): TGTGCCAGCAGTTTCTACCCCTTTCCAAGCCCCCAAGTCGGCAAGCCGGGGTCCTACGAGCAGTACGTC.